These 8 T cell receptor beta chains came from one sample sequenced in a study of blood T cell repertoires in COVID-19. Clones were sequenced by immunoSEQ multiplex PCR, and TCRdb holds only the in-frame ones, with some missing. The data show some 240,000 clones, 80% to 95% seen once. The sample was peripheral blood. These receptors originate from a man aged 55 to 70 with COVID-19, enrolled during active disease.

DNA for the CDR3: TGCGCCAGCAGCCCCCAACTGACTAGCGGCTCCTACAATGAGCAGTTCTTC. The encoded protein is CASSPQLTSGSYNEQFF. This sequence joins TRBV4-1 and TRBJ2-1, with 9 bases aligning to TRBD2. Germline V CDR1 and CDR2: MGHRA, YSYEKL. Trimming at V came to 4 bases and at J to 0 bases, leaving 7 bases not matched to a gene. The CDR3 consists of 17 residues.

This clone showed up just a few times. The chain uses TRBV28 and TRBJ2-2; 12 bases map to TRBD2. This CDR3 region has 16 residues. The germline gives CDR1 MDHEN, CDR2 SYDVKM. V lost 5 bases, J lost 3 bases, and 4 bases stayed unmatched. Here the CDR3 reads CASSTRLAGDTGELFF. The CDR3, as DNA: TGTGCCAGCAGTACCCGACTAGCGGGAGACACCGGGGAGCTGTTTTTT.

This clone was observed a single time. The rearrangement joins TRBV6-5 to TRBJ1-3; D is unclear. The germline gives CDR1 MNHEY, CDR2 SVGAGI. This CDR3 region has 15 residues. With 7 bases removed from V and 4 bases from J, the gap between germline ends came to 17 bases. In DNA form, the CDR3 reads TGTGCCAGCAAACGGGCGGGTTCGATGGGAAACACCATATATTTT. It specifies CASKRAGSMGNTIYF.

The rearrangement links TRBV10-3 to TRBJ2-7; weak D call: TRBD1 (5 bases). The germline V gene has CDR1 ENHRY and CDR2 SYGVKD. The CDR3 spans 14 residues. V lost 2 bases, J lost 1 base, and 9 bases lay in between. This chain's CDR3 is CAISERGVSYEQYF. The CDR3 coding sequence is TGTGCCATCAGTGAGAGGGGCGTTTCCTACGAGCAGTACTTC.

The chain employs TRBV18 and TRBJ1-1; possibly TRBD1 for D (5 bases). This CDR3 has 14 residues. V dropped 4 bases and J dropped 1 base, with 10 bases sitting between them. Germline lookup yields CDR1 KGHSH and CDR2 LQKENI. The CDR3 reads CASSRVGGNTEAFF. In DNA, the CDR3 is TGTGCCAGCTCACGCGTGGGGGGGAACACTGAAGCTTTCTTT. The full variable domain, rest sourced from reference TRBV18 and TRBJ1-1, is NAGVMQNPRHLVRRRGQEARLRCSPMKGHSHVYWYRQLPEEGLKFMVYLQKENIIDESGMPKERFSAEFPKEGPSILRIQQVVRGDSAAYFCASSRVGGNTEAFFGQGTRLTVV.

The chain has TRBV12-1 and TRBJ2-5; no DNA check was done on the table's D call, TRBD2. TRBV12-1 is given as a pseudogene. CDR3 length: 15 amino acids. The CDR3 sequence: CASSFLAGVWETQYF. The CDR3 coding sequence is TGTGCCAGCAGCTTTCTAGCGGGAGTTTGGGAGACCCAGTACTTC.

The chain recombines TRBV11-2 with TRBJ2-1; 8 positions agree with TRBD2. CDR1 is SGHAT, CDR2 FQNNGV, per germline. This CDR3 has 14 amino acids. V shed 3 bases and J 9 bases; nucleotides not matched to a gene: 7. CDR3 sequence: CASSLEREMVEQFF. CDR3 nucleotide sequence: TGTGCCAGCAGCTTGGAGCGGGAGATGGTTGAGCAGTTCTTC. Looking up the rest from reference TRBV11-2 and TRBJ2-1 gives the full variable domain: EAGVAQSPRYKIIEKRQSVAFWCNPISGHATLYWYQQILGQGPKLLIQFQNNGVVDDSQLPKDRFSAERLKGVDSTLKIQPAKLEDSAVYLCASSLEREMVEQFFGPGTRLTVL.

This chain's CDR3 is CASSLEGLENREQYF. The DNA for the CDR3 is TGTGCCAGCAGCTTAGAAGGCCTAGAGAACAGGGAGCAGTACTTC. The chain joins TRBV11-1 to TRBJ2-7, with D maybe TRBD1 (5 bases). Trimming left V 1 base short and J 7 bases short, with 17 bases between. The CDR3 totals 15 residues. Germline V gene data show CDR1 as SGHAT and CDR2 as FQDESV (reference sequence).